The clone carrying this T cell receptor (beta chain) was seen a few times. The germline V gene encodes CDR1 SGHDN and CDR2 FVKESK. V was pared by 1 base and J by 4 bases, with 5 bases between. This CDR3 region has 13 residues. The record originates from a study of CD8 T cells in ankylosing spondylitis. TCRdb re-called the 5' RACE reads with MiXCR, one entry per CDR3 protein. The sample consists of some 130,000 distinct CDR3 sequences, roughly an eighth of them appearing once. The chain combines TRBV14 with TRBJ1-5; D remains unclear. This TCR came from a female donor with ankylosing spondylitis or in good health (not recorded which). Sequences were obtained from blood, either unsorted or a sorted T cell fraction (not recorded which). The CDR3 region has the DNA TGTGCCAGCAGCCAAGGGCTGAATCAGCCCCAGCATTTT. It is translated as CASSQGLNQPQHF.